The 10 T cell receptor beta chains presented below share a single source sample, sequenced in a study of regulatory T cells in long-lasting Graves disease. Time point defined: persistent/refractory GD, antithyroid drugs over 5 years with positive TRAb. Scientists built the TCR library using RNA that was extracted from PBMCs. HTBI primers from iRepertoire and Arm-PCR of CDR3 regions yielded the TCR beta libraries. TCRdb called the multiplex PCR reads again in MiXCR, with one record for every CDR3 protein. Counted here are fewer than 600,000 distinct CDR3 sequences, approximately 23% occurring once; the ten biggest clones make up roughly 14%. The sequenced sample was peripheral blood mononuclear cells (PBMCs), obtained when the disease was refractory, from a patient treated with antithyroid drugs. The receptors derive from a female donor with Graves disease.

In its sample, this clonotype was seen many times. The genes are TRBV7-2 and TRBJ2-7; unclear D gene. This CDR3 comprises 14 residues. The germline V gene has CDR1 SGHTA and CDR2 FQGNSA. V dropped 6 bases and J dropped 2 bases, with 14 bases sitting between them. CDR3 loop: CASSEGGAAYEQYF. CDR3 bases: TGTGCCAGCAGTGAAGGTGGCGCGGCCTACGAGCAGTACTTC.

The chain joins TRBV4-3 to TRBJ1-1, with a possible D match to TRBD1 (5 bases). The germline V gene encodes CDR1 LGHNA and CDR2 YSLEER. V lost 1 base and J 3 bases, leaving 9 bases between the germline ends. The CDR3 runs to 14 residues. The CDR3 DNA sequence: TGCGCCAGCAGCCAAGGAGGGGCCCACACTGAAGCTTTCTTT. Protein product: CASSQGGAHTEAFF.

In this sample, this clonotype turned up many times. V is TRBV28 and J is TRBJ2-7; tentatively, D is TRBD1 or TRBD2 (6 bases each). The CDR3 sequence is 12 residues long. Per germline, CDR1 MDHEN and CDR2 SYDVKM. With 8 bases removed from V and 2 bases from J, the gap between germline ends came to 10 bases. The CDR3 sequence: CASLGGTYEQYF. CDR3 DNA sequence: TGTGCCAGCCTGGGGGGCACCTACGAGCAGTACTTC.

This clonotype has only a few counts. The chain couples TRBV30 to TRBJ2-7; D may match TRBD1 or TRBD2 (5 bases each). Germline CDR1 reads GTSNPN; CDR2 reads SVGIG (reference sequence). Trimming cost V 4 bases and J 2 bases, with 9 bases left between them. This CDR3 region has 12 residues. The CDR3 loop is CAWNLGPYEQYF. The CDR3 coding sequence is TGTGCCTGGAATCTGGGACCCTACGAGCAGTACTTC.

This clonotype was observed a few times. J is TRBJ2-7 and V is TRBV20-1, with 10 nucleotides matching TRBD2. With 6 bases clipped from V and 7 bases from J, the junction kept 9 bases outside the gene matches. Germline V lookup: CDR1 DFQATT, CDR2 SNEGSKA (reference sequence). There are 13 residues in the CDR3. The CDR3 DNA reads TGCAGTGCCAAGGGACTAGCGTTTTGGGAGCAGTACTTC. This sequence encodes CSAKGLAFWEQYF.

This chain uses TRBV7-2 with TRBJ1-5; unclear D gene. The germline V gene has CDR1 SGHTA and CDR2 FQGNSA. The CDR3 has 14 residues. V lost 5 bases and J 3 bases, leaving 11 bases between the germline ends. The CDR3 DNA sequence: TGTGCCAGCAGCAAGGATCTTAACAATCAGCCCCAGCATTTT. It yields the protein CASSKDLNNQPQHF.

This clonotype was detected only a few times. The rearrangement joins TRBV5-1 to TRBJ2-4, with D hard to call. Germline V gene lookup returns CDR1 SGHRS and CDR2 YFSETQ. V lost 0 bases to trimming and J lost 1 base, with 14 bases between them. This CDR3 has 17 residues. In DNA, the CDR3 is TGCGCCAGCAGCTTGGCCAACGGCTTTACGGCCAAAAACATTCAGTACTTC. It encodes CASSLANGFTAKNIQYF. The full variable domain, with the rest looked up from reference TRBV5-1 and TRBJ2-4, is KAGVTQTPRYLIKTRGQQVTLSCSPISGHRSVSWYQQTPGQGLQFLFEYFSETQRNKGNFPGRFSGRQFSNSRSEMNVSTLELGDSALYLCASSLANGFTAKNIQYFGAGTRLSVL.

Many counts were recorded for this clonotype. This chain joins TRBV11-2 and TRBJ1-1; tentatively, D is TRBD1 (5 bases). The CDR3 loop spans 17 amino acids. The ends were cut back, 4 bases at V and 1 base at J, with 19 bases in the middle. CDR1 and CDR2 (germline): SGHAT, FQNNGV. The CDR3 sequence: CASSSKRLGPRNTEAFF. The CDR3 nucleotides are TGTGCCAGCAGCTCGAAGAGGTTGGGACCGCGGAACACTGAAGCTTTCTTT.

This clonotype has at least ten counts. V is TRBV9 and J is TRBJ1-1; tentatively, D is TRBD1 (5 bases). The CDR3 extends over 13 amino acids. CDR1 and CDR2 (germline): SGDLS, YYNGEE. V was shortened by 0 bases and J by 10 bases, with 13 bases between the two germline ends. CDR3 residues: CASSVGTGKAAFF. The CDR3 DNA reads as TGTGCCAGCAGCGTAGGAACAGGTAAAGCAGCTTTCTTT.

The CDR3 DNA reads as TGTGCCACCAGTGGTACTAGCAGGTGGGACACCGGGGAGCTGTTTTTT. Residues: CATSGTSRWDTGELFF. The rearrangement links TRBV24-1 to TRBJ2-2; the D gene is possibly TRBD2 (6 bases). V lost 5 bases to trimming and J lost 3 bases, with 15 bases between them. The CDR3 runs 16 residues. Germline-derived CDR1 and CDR2 are KGHDR and SFDVKD.